The rows below give T cell receptor beta chains drawn from one sample of a study of T cells in Graves' hyperthyroidism and ophthalmopathy. TCRdb redid the calling of the multiplex PCR reads with MiXCR, one entry per CDR3 protein. Of over 450,000 distinct CDR3 sequences listed, around 15% are singletons. The specimen sequenced was blood. All receptors derive from a woman aged 18-29 years with Graves' hyperthyroidism. Both conserved end residues are part of each CDR3. A D gene is named only where the DNA matches it firmly. Clone size is given for some rows only: seen once, a few or many times, or a class if the clone is expanded.

d_call	clone_size	v_call	j_call	cdr3_nt	cdr3_aa
-	few	TRBV6-1	TRBJ1-6	TGTGCCAGCAGGCAGGGTTTTAATTCACCCCTCCACTTT	CASRQGFNSPLHF
-	many	TRBV20-1	TRBJ2-5	TGCAGTGCTAGAGGCACAGGGTTCCAAGAGACCCAGTACTTC	CSARGTGFQETQYF
TRBD2	many	TRBV11-2	TRBJ2-5	TGTGCCAGCAGCTTAGTAGTAGGGGCGGGGGTACAAGAGACCCAGTACTTC	CASSLVVGAGVQETQYF
-	many	TRBV10-3	TRBJ2-5	TGTGCCATCAGTGAGACCAGCGGCGTACAAGAGACCCAGTACTTC	CAISETSGVQETQYF
TRBD2	-	TRBV6-5	TRBJ2-1	TGTGCCAGCAGTTACGACGGGAGGGCCTCCTACAATGAGCAGTTCTTC	CASSYDGRASYNEQFF
TRBD2	many	TRBV20-1	TRBJ2-3	TGCAGTGCTAGAGATTTGGGACTAGCGGGAGTCACAGATACGCAGTATTTT	CSARDLGLAGVTDTQYF
-	-	TRBV19	TRBJ1-2	TGTGCCAGTAGTTATCGGACGTCTAACTATGGCTACACCTTC	CASSYRTSNYGYTF
-	-	TRBV11-2	TRBJ2-7	TGTGCCAGCAGCTTAGATCCAGGGGAAATTTCTGAGCAGTACTTC	CASSLDPGEISEQYF
-	many	TRBV24-1	TRBJ2-5	TGTGCCACCAGTGAGGGGCGAGAGACCCAGTACTTC	CATSEGRETQYF
-	few	TRBV7-8	TRBJ1-1	TGTGCCAGCAGCAATGAACGGATGAACACTGAAGCTTTCTTT	CASSNERMNTEAFF
-	-	TRBV4-1	TRBJ1-1	TGCGCCAGCAGCCAACTAGATATGGGTTTTGTCGGGAAGACTGAAGCTTTCTTT	CASSQLDMGFVGKTEAFF
TRBD2	-	TRBV28	TRBJ2-3	TGTGCCAGCAGTCTCCTAGCGGGAAAAACAGATACGCAGTATTTT	CASSLLAGKTDTQYF
-	many	TRBV20-1	TRBJ2-5	TGCAGTGCTAGTAAGGCGGGACGCTCCGAGACCCAGTACTTC	CSASKAGRSETQYF
TRBD1	-	TRBV9	TRBJ1-6	TGTGCCAGCAGCTTTCAGGGGGAAGCTAATTCACCCCTCCACTTT	CASSFQGEANSPLHF
-	many	TRBV28	TRBJ1-1	TGTGCCAGCAGTTTCCGGGGCCAGCACTTCTTT	CASSFRGQHFF
TRBD2	-	TRBV11-2	TRBJ2-1	TGTGCCAGCAGCTTAGATCGGCGGGAGCACAATGAGCAGTTCTTC	CASSLDRREHNEQFF
TRBD1	many	TRBV3-1	TRBJ2-2	TGTGCCAGCAGCCAGAGGACAGGGGAGACCGGGGAGCTGTTTTTT	CASSQRTGETGELFF
TRBD2	many	TRBV12-3/TRBV12-4	TRBJ2-5	TGTGCCAGCAGTTTACTGCCGGGGACTAGCGGGAGGGCCGAGGAGACCCAGTACTTC	CASSLLPGTSGRAEETQYF
TRBD1	many	TRBV12-3/TRBV12-4	TRBJ2-6	TGTGCCAGCAGTTTCCAGGGGGATGGGGCCAACGTCCTGACTTTC	CASSFQGDGANVLTF
-	many	TRBV9	TRBJ1-4	TGTGCCAGCAGCCTTGGTCGGACCAATAATGAAAAACTGTTTTTT	CASSLGRTNNEKLFF
-	many	TRBV30	TRBJ1-1	TGTGCCTGGAAGGTTGGTGTTGGCACTGAAGCTTTCTTT	CAWKVGVGTEAFF
TRBD2	-	TRBV7-9	TRBJ2-1	TGTGCCAGCAGCTTACGCGGGAGGGACAATGAGCAGTTCTTC	CASSLRGRDNEQFF
-	many	TRBV11-2	TRBJ2-2	TGTGCCAGCAGCTTAGATCGAGGCGGGGAGCTGTTTTTT	CASSLDRGGELFF
TRBD1	many	TRBV20-1	TRBJ1-1	TGCAGTGCCCAACCCGGGGACAGGCAGAACACTGAAGCTTTCTTT	CSAQPGDRQNTEAFF
-	-	TRBV5-1	TRBJ2-5	TGCGCCAGCACCGGACTGAGCGGTCAAGAGACCCAGTACTTC	CASTGLSGQETQYF
-	-	TRBV15	TRBJ1-1	TGTGCCACCACCCTGACGAAGGAAACATACACTGAAGCTTTCTTT	CATTLTKETYTEAFF
-	-	TRBV10-1	TRBJ2-3	TGCGCCAGCAGTGGTCTAGAAACAGATACGCAGTATTTT	CASSGLETDTQYF
-	few	TRBV7-3	TRBJ2-3	TGTGCCAGCAGCTTAGGCGTCCGTGGTTCTAGCACAGATACGCAGTATTTT	CASSLGVRGSSTDTQYF
TRBD1	many	TRBV12-3/TRBV12-4	TRBJ1-1	TGTGCCAGCAGAGTCGGAACGGGACAGCCGAACACTGAAGCTTTCTTT	CASRVGTGQPNTEAFF
-	-	TRBV29-1	TRBJ2-1	TGCAGCGTTGGGAGACTAGAGCAACATGAGCAGTTCTTC	CSVGRLEQHEQFF
TRBD1	many	TRBV11-3	TRBJ1-1	TGTGCCAGCAGCTTAGATCTTAGGGGACAGGGGGAGACTGAAGCTTTCTTT	CASSLDLRGQGETEAFF
-	many	TRBV2	TRBJ2-1	TGTGCCAGCACTCTTCCCCGGCGTCGACCGGGCAATGAGCAGTTCTTC	CASTLPRRRPGNEQFF
TRBD1	many	TRBV7-2	TRBJ2-5	TGTGCCAGCAGCACCGGACAGGGTCAAGAGACCCAGTACTTC	CASSTGQGQETQYF
TRBD2	many	TRBV11-2	TRBJ2-3	TGTGCCAGCAGGAATAGCGGGAGTGTTTCTGATACGCAGTATTTT	CASRNSGSVSDTQYF
-	few	TRBV10-3	TRBJ1-2	TGTGCCATCAGTCCACCTGACGGGATTTATGGCTACACCTTC	CAISPPDGIYGYTF
-	many	TRBV2	TRBJ1-6	TGTGCCGGCTCTGAGGGCTCCTATAATTCACCCCTCCACTTT	CAGSEGSYNSPLHF
-	-	TRBV19	TRBJ2-5	TGTGCCATAGGGCTTTTAGAGACCCAGTACTTC	CAIGLLETQYF
-	many	TRBV11-2	TRBJ1-1	TGTGCCAGCAGCACCCGGACAGTGAACACTGAAGCTTTCTTT	CASSTRTVNTEAFF
TRBD2	-	TRBV24-1	TRBJ2-3	TGTGCCACCAGTGGGACTAGCGGGCGGGACACAGATACGCAGTATTTT	CATSGTSGRDTDTQYF
TRBD1	many	TRBV7-8	TRBJ1-3	TGTGCCAGCAGCCCTCGATACTTTACAGGGGGCAGGGGAAACACCATATATTTT	CASSPRYFTGGRGNTIYF
TRBD1	-	TRBV19	TRBJ1-5	TGTGCCAGTAGATCTTGGGTCGGACAGGGGGCTTCTCAGCCCCAGCATTTT	CASRSWVGQGASQPQHF
-	many	TRBV28	TRBJ1-4	TGTGCCAGCAGGGCCGGCGGGGGAACTAATGAAAAACTGTTTTTT	CASRAGGGTNEKLFF
-	few	TRBV19	TRBJ2-1	TGTGCCAGTAGCATTACGGATGAGCAGTTCTTC	CASSITDEQFF
-	-	TRBV6-2/TRBV6-3	TRBJ2-1	TGTGCCAGCAGTTATCCCAGCTCCTACAATGAGCAGTTCTTC	CASSYPSSYNEQFF
-	-	TRBV6-2/TRBV6-3	TRBJ2-6	TGTGCCAGCAGTTACTTGTCCCCAGGGTCTGGGGCCAACGTCCTGACTTTC	CASSYLSPGSGANVLTF
TRBD2	few	TRBV11-2	TRBJ2-2	TGTGCCAGCAGCTTCCCAACCCGGGGGGCGAACACCGGGGAGCTGTTTTTT	CASSFPTRGANTGELFF
TRBD2	many	TRBV9	TRBJ2-7	TGTGCCAGCAGCGTATCGGGGGGAAGCTACGAGCAGTACTTC	CASSVSGGSYEQYF
-	many	TRBV30	TRBJ1-5	TGTGCCTGGAGTCGGAGGGGTGGCAATCAGCCCCAGCATTTT	CAWSRRGGNQPQHF
-	many	TRBV7-8	TRBJ1-6	TGTGCCGGGGCACAGGGTAGCTCCTATAATTCACCCCTCCACTTT	CAGAQGSSYNSPLHF
-	many	TRBV7-9	TRBJ2-1	TGTGCCAGCAGCTCCCCCCGTGGGGGGAATGAGCAGTTCTTC	CASSSPRGGNEQFF
-	many	TRBV5-1	TRBJ1-6	TGCGCCAGCAGACCCGGCGGAAGCATGGATTCACCCCTCCACTTT	CASRPGGSMDSPLHF
-	many	TRBV12-3/TRBV12-4	TRBJ1-1	TGTGCCAGCAGTACGGGGGGTAAACCCTCGAACACTGAAGCTTTCTTT	CASSTGGKPSNTEAFF
-	few	TRBV9	TRBJ1-3	TGTGCCAGCAGCCCTCAACCCAACCGAAACACCATATATTTT	CASSPQPNRNTIYF
-	many	TRBV30	TRBJ1-2	TGTGCCTGGGGCGCTAGGGGCCTGGGAGGCTACACCTTC	CAWGARGLGGYTF
-	many	TRBV5-1	TRBJ1-1	TGCGCCAGCAGCTTGAGGAATATGAACACTGAAGCTTTCTTT	CASSLRNMNTEAFF
-	-	TRBV9	TRBJ1-1	TGTGCCAGCAGCGTAGGTGCAACAGACACTGAAGCTTTCTTT	CASSVGATDTEAFF
TRBD2	few	TRBV7-9	TRBJ2-1	TGTGCCAGCAGCTTTCGGGTTAGCGGGAGTAATGAGCAGTTCTTC	CASSFRVSGSNEQFF
TRBD2	many	TRBV29-1	TRBJ2-2	TGCAGCGTTTTAGCGGGAGGCCACACCGGGGAGCTGTTTTTT	CSVLAGGHTGELFF
-	-	TRBV7-3	TRBJ2-1	TGTGCCAGCAGCTTATCGCCCACCCCCTCCTACAATGAGCAGTTCTTC	CASSLSPTPSYNEQFF